This T cell receptor beta chain is from a study of T cell changes during pregnancy in multiple sclerosis. The CDR3 sequence is 13 residues long. V lost 4 bases to trimming and J lost 9 bases; unmatched junction nucleotides: 6. The germline gives CDR1 SGDLS, CDR2 YYNGEE. The assay was immunoSEQ multiplex PCR, and TCRdb's table has in-frame clones only and misses some. Of approximately 44,000 clones in the sample, about 90% are singletons; the top ten hold 0.6% to 0.75%. The specimen was CD4+ T cells from peripheral blood mononuclear cells, collected before pregnancy. The rearrangement links TRBV9 to TRBJ2-2; TRBD2 aligns across 7 bases. This sequence was found in a female donor with multiple sclerosis, enrolled in a pregnancy study. CDR3 bases: TGTGCCAGCAGCCCCAGCGGGGTACGGGAGCTGTTTTTT. Translated, it gives CASSPSGVRELFF.